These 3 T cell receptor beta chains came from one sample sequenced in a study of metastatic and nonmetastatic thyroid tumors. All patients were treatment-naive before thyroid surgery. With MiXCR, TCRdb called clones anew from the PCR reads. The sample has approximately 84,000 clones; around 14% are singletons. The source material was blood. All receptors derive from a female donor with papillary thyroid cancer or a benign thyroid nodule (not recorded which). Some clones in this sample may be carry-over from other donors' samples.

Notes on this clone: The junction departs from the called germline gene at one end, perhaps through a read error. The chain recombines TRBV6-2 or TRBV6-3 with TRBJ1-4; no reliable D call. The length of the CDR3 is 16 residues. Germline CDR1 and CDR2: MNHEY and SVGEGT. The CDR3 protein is CASSYVPHSPHYKKLF. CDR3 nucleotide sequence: TGTGCCAGCAGTTACGTCCCCCACTCCCCGCATTATAAGAAACTCTTT.

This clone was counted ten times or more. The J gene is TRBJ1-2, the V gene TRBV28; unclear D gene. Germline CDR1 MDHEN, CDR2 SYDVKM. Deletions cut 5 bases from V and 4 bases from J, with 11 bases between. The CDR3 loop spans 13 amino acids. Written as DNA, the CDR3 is TGTGCCAGCAGTCCACCGGGATTCTATGGCTACACCTTC. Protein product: CASSPPGFYGYTF.

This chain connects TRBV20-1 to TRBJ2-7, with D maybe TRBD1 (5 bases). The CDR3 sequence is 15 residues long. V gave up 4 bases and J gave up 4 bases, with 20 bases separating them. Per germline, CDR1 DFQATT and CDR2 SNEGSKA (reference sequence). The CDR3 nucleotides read TGCAGTGCTATAGATCACCGTACAGGCTTATACGAGCAGTACTTC. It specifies CSAIDHRTGLYEQYF.